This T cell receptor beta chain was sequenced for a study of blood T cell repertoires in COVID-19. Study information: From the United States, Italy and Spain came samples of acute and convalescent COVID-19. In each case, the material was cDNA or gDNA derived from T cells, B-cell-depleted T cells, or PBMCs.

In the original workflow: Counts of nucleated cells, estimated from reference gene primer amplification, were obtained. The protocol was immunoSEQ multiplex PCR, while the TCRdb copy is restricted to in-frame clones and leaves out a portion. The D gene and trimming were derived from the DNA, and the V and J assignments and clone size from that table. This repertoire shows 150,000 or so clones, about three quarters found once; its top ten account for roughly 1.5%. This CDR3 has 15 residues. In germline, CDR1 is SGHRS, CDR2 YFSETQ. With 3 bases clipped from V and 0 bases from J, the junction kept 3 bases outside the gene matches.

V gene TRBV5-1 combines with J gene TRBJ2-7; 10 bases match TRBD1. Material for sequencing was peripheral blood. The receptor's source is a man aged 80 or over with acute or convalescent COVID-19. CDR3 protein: CASSSGQGRSYEQYF. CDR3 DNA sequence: TGCGCCAGCAGCTCGGGACAGGGGCGCTCCTACGAGCAGTACTTC.